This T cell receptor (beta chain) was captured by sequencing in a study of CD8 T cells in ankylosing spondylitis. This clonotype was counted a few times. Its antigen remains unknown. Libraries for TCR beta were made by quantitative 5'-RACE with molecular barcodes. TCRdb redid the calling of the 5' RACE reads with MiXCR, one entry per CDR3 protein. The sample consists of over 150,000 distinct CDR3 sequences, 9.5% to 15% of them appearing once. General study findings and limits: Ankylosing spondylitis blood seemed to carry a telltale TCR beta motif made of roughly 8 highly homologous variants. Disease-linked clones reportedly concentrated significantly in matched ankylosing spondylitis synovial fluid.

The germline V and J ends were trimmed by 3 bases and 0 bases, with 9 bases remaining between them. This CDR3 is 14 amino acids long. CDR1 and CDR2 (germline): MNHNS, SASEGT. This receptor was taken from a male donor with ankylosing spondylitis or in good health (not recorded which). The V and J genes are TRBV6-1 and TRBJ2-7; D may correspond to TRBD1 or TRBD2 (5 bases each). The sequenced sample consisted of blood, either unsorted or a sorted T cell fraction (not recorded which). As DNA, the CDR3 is TGTGCCAGCAGTGACCGGGACGGCTCCTACGAGCAGTACTTC. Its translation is CASSDRDGSYEQYF.